A single sample is the source of the 6 T cell receptor beta chains below, sequenced in a study of cytomegalovirus exposure and HLA in healthy donors. This PCR relied on a set of 60 Vbeta primers and 13 Jbeta primers. This table comes from immunoSEQ multiplex PCR, and its TCRdb copy is limited to in-frame clones, with some not included. Here the sample table reports some 150,000 clones. Source material: PBMCs. The receptors were gathered from a woman aged 18-29 years in good health and CMV-seronegative.

J is TRBJ2-5 and V is TRBV7-8; 7 bases agree with TRBD2. The CDR3 is made up of 14 amino acids. After removal of 4 bases from V and 7 bases from J, the junction contained 9 bases not matched to a gene. The germline CDR1 and CDR2 sequences are SGHVS and FQNEAQ. CDR3: CASSSGGGGSTQYF. As DNA, the CDR3 is TGTGCCAGCAGCTCTGGTGGGGGGGGATCGACCCAGTACTTC.

The chain employs TRBV6-5 and TRBJ2-1; 7 positions agree with TRBD2. Per germline, CDR1 MNHEY and CDR2 SVGAGI. Trimming cost V 4 bases and J 1 base; bases outside gene matches: 7. The CDR3 spans 16 residues. CDR3: CASSLSSGMSYNEQFF. For the CDR3, the DNA is TGTGCCAGCAGTTTATCCAGCGGGATGTCCTACAATGAGCAGTTCTTC.

The V call is TRBV19, the J call TRBJ2-1; TRBD2 matches 10 bases. This CDR3 has 16 residues. Per the germline V gene, CDR1 is LNHDA and CDR2 is SQIVND (reference sequence). J was trimmed by 4 bases and V by 8 bases; bases with no gene match: 11. This chain's CDR3 is CASGSGRARGYNEQFF. The CDR3 bases are TGTGCCAGTGGGAGCGGGAGGGCACGGGGGTACAATGAGCAGTTCTTC.

The CDR3 loop reads CASSPLEQHYNEQFF. CDR3 sequence (DNA): TGTGCCAGCAGCCCCCTAGAGCAGCACTACAATGAGCAGTTCTTC. The chain recombines TRBV14 with TRBJ2-1; D unresolved. The ends were cut back, 4 bases at V and 3 bases at J, with 13 bases in the middle. The CDR3 spans 15 residues. Germline loops: CDR1 SGHDN, CDR2 FVKESK.

The CDR3 region has the DNA TGTGCCAGCAGCCCTGGGCATGACACCGGGGAGCTGTTTTTT. The encoded protein is CASSPGHDTGELFF. The rearrangement uses TRBV11-2 and TRBJ2-2; D is unresolved. Germline V gene lookup returns CDR1 SGHAT and CDR2 FQNNGV. Trimming shortened V by 5 bases and J by 3 bases, and 10 bases separated the two germline ends. The CDR3 has 14 amino acids.

The V gene is TRBV7-3, the J gene TRBJ2-1, with D perhaps matching TRBD2 (6 bases). This CDR3 has 16 amino acids. Trimming took off 1 base at V and 7 bases at J, with 17 bases between the two ends. From germline, CDR1 is SGHTA and CDR2 FQGTGA. The CDR3 nucleotides read TGTGCCAGCAGCTTAAATCCGGCTAGCGCCGGAAATGAGCAGTTCTTC. Translating it yields CASSLNPASAGNEQFF. The whole variable domain, filled in from reference TRBV7-3 and TRBJ2-1, reads GAGVSQTPSNKVTEKGKYVELRCDPISGHTALYWYRQSLGQGPEFLIYFQGTGAADDSGLPNDRFFAVRPEGSVSTLKIQRTERGDSAVYLCASSLNPASAGNEQFFGPGTRLTVL.